These 25 T cell receptor beta chains came from one sample sequenced in a study of control samples from healthy donors and cancer patients. The table came from immunoSEQ multiplex PCR; TCRdb's copy has only in-frame clones and leaves some out. The table records approximately 120,000 clones, roughly 84% of them present only once. Specimen: blood. The origin of the receptors is a man aged 35-49 years in good health.

The chain is built from TRBV10-1 and TRBJ2-1; 7 bases match TRBD1. CDR3 length: 16 residues. The V segment lost 3 bases and the J segment 2 bases; nucleotides outside the gene matches: 7. CDR1 and CDR2 (germline): WNHNN, SYGVQD (reference sequence). In nucleotides, the CDR3 is TGCGCCAGCAGTGATCCGGGACAGAATACCTACAATGAGCAGTTCTTC. Residues: CASSDPGQNTYNEQFF.

J is TRBJ2-7 and V is TRBV9, with D unresolved. The CDR3 runs 11 residues. CDR1 is SGDLS, CDR2 YYNGEE, per germline. Trimming cost V 3 bases and J 7 bases, with 8 bases left between them. The CDR3 DNA reads as TGTGCCAGCAGCGCCCTCGGGGAGCAGTACTTC. Translation: CASSALGEQYF.

The chain uses TRBV18 and TRBJ1-1; TRBD1 matches 7 bases. Germline loops: CDR1 KGHSH, CDR2 LQKENI. This CDR3 comprises 16 residues. V trimming: 2 bases; J trimming: 0 bases; junction bases outside the gene matches: 6. CDR3 loop: CASSPGGQTLNTEAFF. The CDR3 coding sequence is TGTGCCAGCTCACCAGGGGGACAGACCCTGAACACTGAAGCTTTCTTT. Together with reference TRBV18 and TRBJ1-1, the CDR3 gives the full variable domain: NAGVMQNPRHLVRRRGQEARLRCSPMKGHSHVYWYRQLPEEGLKFMVYLQKENIIDESGMPKERFSAEFPKEGPSILRIQQVVRGDSAAYFCASSPGGQTLNTEAFFGQGTRLTVV.

This chain links TRBV27 with TRBJ1-1; 9 positions match TRBD1. Germline V CDR1 and CDR2: MNHEY, SMNVEV (reference sequence). The CDR3 consists of 14 residues. The V segment lost 6 bases and the J segment 0 bases; nucleotides outside the gene matches: 2. The CDR3 loop is CASRGDRVNTEAFF. For the CDR3, the DNA is TGTGCCAGCAGGGGGGACAGGGTGAACACTGAAGCTTTCTTT.

V gene TRBV6-5 combines with J gene TRBJ2-3; unclear D gene. Germline V gene data show CDR1 as MNHEY and CDR2 as SVGAGI. Trimming removed 2 bases from V and 2 bases from J, with 5 bases in between. CDR3 size: 13 residues. The CDR3 bases are TGTGCCAGCAGTTACGGAACCACAGATACGCAGTATTTT. Translation: CASSYGTTDTQYF.

The chain combines TRBV7-2 with TRBJ2-7, with D possibly being TRBD2 (5 bases). V lost 5 bases to trimming and J lost 4 bases, with 12 bases between them. CDR3 length equals 13 residues. CDR1 is SGHTA and CDR2 is FQGNSA in the germline V gene. The CDR3 reads CASSRGSAYEQYF. In DNA form, the CDR3 reads TGTGCCAGCAGCCGGGGATCAGCTTACGAGCAGTACTTC.

This chain uses TRBV7-2 with TRBJ2-7; unclear D gene. The CDR3 is 12 residues long. Germline V gene lookup returns CDR1 SGHTA and CDR2 FQGNSA. V lost 5 bases to trimming and J lost 2 bases, with 7 bases between them. CDR3 coding DNA: TGTGCCAGCAGCCATTTTACCTACGAGCAGTACTTC. Translated, it gives CASSHFTYEQYF.

The chain uses TRBV19 and TRBJ1-6; 7 nucleotides line up with TRBD1. After removal of 7 bases from V and 7 bases from J, the junction contained 10 bases not matched to a gene. The V gene's germline CDR1 is LNHDA and CDR2 SQIVND (reference sequence). The CDR3 runs 15 residues. DNA for the CDR3: TGTGCCAGTACCACCTTCGGACAGGCCAATTCACCCCTCCACTTT. It translates to CASTTFGQANSPLHF.

The chain combines TRBV4-1 with TRBJ1-6; 8 bases match TRBD1. The germline CDR1 and CDR2 sequences are MGHRA and YSYEKL. The CDR3 spans 17 residues. J was trimmed by 7 bases and V by 3 bases; bases with no gene match: 11. The CDR3 reads CASSQVGWTGRNSPLHF. The CDR3 DNA follows: TGCGCCAGCAGCCAGGTGGGTTGGACAGGGAGAAATTCACCCCTCCACTTT.

The gene calls are TRBV7-9 and TRBJ1-3; TRBD1 matches at 7 bases. V lost 5 bases, J lost 3 bases, and 10 bases stayed unmatched. The germline V gene has CDR1 SEHNR and CDR2 FQNEAQ (reference sequence). This CDR3 is built from 16 residues. For the CDR3, the DNA is TGTGCCAGCAGCCCAGACAGGGAGGGGAATGGAAACACCATATATTTT. Its protein product is CASSPDREGNGNTIYF.

V and J are TRBV5-4 and TRBJ2-1; 7 bases are shared with TRBD2. The CDR3 runs to 15 residues. The germline V gene encodes CDR1 SGHNT and CDR2 YYREEE (reference sequence). After removal of 4 bases from V and 0 bases from J, the junction contained 4 bases not matched to a gene. This CDR3 is CASSPGGGSYNEQFF. The CDR3 DNA is TGTGCCAGCAGCCCGGGGGGTGGCTCCTACAATGAGCAGTTCTTC.

The chain carries TRBV9 and TRBJ1-4; D is possibly TRBD1 (6 bases). Germline V gene lookup returns CDR1 SGDLS and CDR2 YYNGEE. This CDR3 spans 15 amino acids. Trimming removed 3 bases at V and 3 bases at J, with 12 bases between. The CDR3, as DNA: TGTGCCAGCAGCGCGCCGGGACACGCTAATGAAAAACTGTTTTTT. Translating it yields CASSAPGHANEKLFF.

The chain recombines TRBV25-1 with TRBJ1-5; 11 nucleotides match TRBD1. Per germline, CDR1 MGHDK and CDR2 SYGVNS. The CDR3 covers 14 residues. V trimming: 4 bases; J trimming: 7 bases; junction bases outside the gene matches: 3. The CDR3 DNA reads as TGTGCCAGCAGTGGGACAGGGGGCGGCCAGCCCCAGCATTTT. Translated, it gives CASSGTGGGQPQHF.

This chain uses TRBV18 with TRBJ2-3; D is possibly TRBD2 (5 bases). CDR3 length equals 13 residues. V was clipped by 5 bases and J by 4 bases, with 10 bases between them. Germline CDR1 reads KGHSH; CDR2 reads LQKENI. CDR3 DNA sequence: TGTGCCAGCTCAGCAACCGGGGCAGATACGCAGTATTTT. This translates into CASSATGADTQYF.

This clone was observed a single time. The chain uses TRBV9 and TRBJ2-1; 8 nucleotides match TRBD2. Germline V gene sequence: CDR1 SGDLS, CDR2 YYNGEE. Trimming removed 6 bases from V and 3 bases from J; junction bases left unmatched: 5. The CDR3 covers 14 residues. The CDR3: CASNQRGSYNEQFF. CDR3 sequence (DNA): TGTGCCAGCAACCAGCGGGGGAGCTACAATGAGCAGTTCTTC. Full variable domain (outside the CDR3, taken from reference TRBV9 and TRBJ2-1): DSGVTQTPKHLITATGQRVTLRCSPRSGDLSVYWYQQSLDQGLQFLIQYYNGEERAKGNILERFSAQQFPDLHSELNLSSLELGDSALYFCASNQRGSYNEQFFGPGTRLTVL.

This chain joins TRBV30 and TRBJ1-5, with a tentative D call TRBD1 (5 bases). Germline V gives CDR1 GTSNPN, CDR2 SVGIG (reference sequence). Trimming took 2 bases from V and 3 from J, leaving 17 bases between them. CDR3 length: 16 residues. CDR3 protein: CAWSPPQGGINQPQHF. DNA of the CDR3: TGTGCCTGGAGTCCCCCTCAGGGAGGAATCAATCAGCCCCAGCATTTT.

The rearrangement links TRBV7-2 to TRBJ2-3; 16 bases are shared with TRBD2. Per germline, CDR1 SGHTA and CDR2 FQGNSA. The CDR3 extends over 18 amino acids. The J segment lost 3 bases and the V segment lost 4 bases, leaving 7 bases of the junction unmatched. The CDR3 nucleotides are TGTGCCAGCAGCTGGGGACTAGCGGGGGGGCCATGGACAGATACGCAGTATTTT. Translating it yields CASSWGLAGGPWTDTQYF.

This chain uses TRBV11-3 with TRBJ2-5, with TRBD2 matching 8 bases. From germline, CDR1 is SGHNT and CDR2 YENEEA. This CDR3 contains 15 residues. With V trimmed by 0 bases and J by 4 bases, 4 bases remained unmatched. The DNA for the CDR3 is TGTGCCAGCAGCTTAGATGGTCTAGCGGGAGAGACCCAGTACTTC. Protein: CASSLDGLAGETQYF.

This clone appeared once. The genes are TRBV27 and TRBJ2-7; 10 bases fit TRBD1. The trim removed 5 bases at V and 6 bases at J, leaving 13 bases unmatched. The CDR3 is 16 amino acids. The germline V gene has CDR1 MNHEY and CDR2 SMNVEV (reference sequence). CDR3 loop: CASSRTYGTGVGEQYF. The CDR3 DNA reads TGTGCCAGCAGTCGAACCTACGGGACAGGGGTTGGCGAGCAGTACTTC.

This rearrangement joins TRBV16 to TRBJ1-2; TRBD1 matches at 8 bases. With V trimmed by 2 bases and J by 8 bases, 13 bases remained unmatched. The CDR3 spans 16 residues. The germline V gene has CDR1 KGHSY and CDR2 FQNENV. The CDR3 bases are TGTGCCAGCAGCCAAACGGGACAGGTACCACTTCAGGGCTACACCTTC. It specifies CASSQTGQVPLQGYTF.

CDR3 nucleotides: TGTGCCAGCTCGCCCCTTGCAGGAATAAATAGCAATCAGCCCCAGCATTTT. Translating gives CASSPLAGINSNQPQHF. The chain links TRBV18 to TRBJ1-5; no clear D. Germline CDR1 reads KGHSH; CDR2 reads LQKENI. Trimming cost V 6 bases and J 0 bases, with 18 bases left between them. There are 17 residues in the CDR3.

The chain carries TRBV14 and TRBJ1-2, with D unclear. There are 15 residues in the CDR3. Looked up from germline, CDR1 is SGHDN and CDR2 is FVKESK. Trimming stripped 1 base from V and 4 bases from J, with 13 bases between. The CDR3 sequence is CASSQGFPRGYGYTF. The CDR3 DNA reads as TGTGCCAGCAGCCAAGGATTCCCTAGAGGCTATGGCTACACCTTC.

The chain recombines TRBV28 with TRBJ1-1; tentative D call: TRBD1 (6 bases). V was clipped by 8 bases and J by 8 bases, with 18 bases between them. CDR3 length: 13 residues. The germline V gene encodes CDR1 MDHEN and CDR2 SYDVKM. CDR3 sequence reads: CASLRTGRVEAFF. As DNA, the CDR3 is TGTGCCAGCCTTAGAACAGGGAGAGTAGAAGCTTTCTTT.

This clone was seen a handful of times. This chain uses TRBV27 with TRBJ2-2, with TRBD2 matching 9 bases. The ends lost 2 bases at V and 2 bases at J; junction bases unmatched: 6. The CDR3 has 17 amino acids. The germline V gene encodes CDR1 MNHEY and CDR2 SMNVEV (reference sequence). The CDR3 nucleotides are TGTGCCAGCAGTTTAGCACTAGCGGGCTATAACACCGGGGAGCTGTTTTTT. Its protein product is CASSLALAGYNTGELFF.

As regards this clone: Other DNA sequences in this sample translate to the same CDR3. This sequence joins TRBV7-8 and TRBJ2-3; TRBD1 agrees at 10 bases. Per the germline V gene, CDR1 is SGHVS and CDR2 is FQNEAQ. V was pared by 5 bases and J by 0 bases, with 5 bases of the junction left unmatched. The CDR3 is 16 residues long. CDR3 nucleotides: TGTGCCAGCAGCGATCGGGACAGGGGAAGCACAGATACGCAGTATTTT. Translated: CASSDRDRGSTDTQYF. The variable domain in full, completed from reference TRBV7-8 and TRBJ2-3, reads GAGVSQSPRYKVAKRGQDVALRCDPISGHVSLFWYQQALGQGPEFLTYFQNEAQLDKSGLPSDRFFAERPEGSVSTLKIQRTQQEDSAVYLCASSDRDRGSTDTQYFGPGTRLTVL.